Given below is one TCR beta chain in context. Method: immunoSEQ multiplex PCR; TCRdb's copy keeps in-frame clones and lacks some. The table lists around 1.9 million clones, just over 90% of them singletons. Positively selected for CCR7, the CD45RO-negative cells used as naive CD8 cells excluded terminally differentiated effector memory CD45RA+ cells. There were no recent acute infections or vaccinations among the donors, who were healthy HIV-negative adults. The sample comes from a study of shared clonotypes between healthy human individuals. The CDR3 has 14 residues. J gave up 8 bases and V 5 bases, and 6 bases lay outside the gene matches. The germline V gene encodes CDR1 MNHEY and CDR2 SVGAGI.

The chain has TRBV6-5 and TRBJ1-4, with 9 bases identical to TRBD1. The TCR sequence derives from a man younger than 35 in good health. Some clones in this sample may be carry-over from other donors' samples. The sequencing input was naive CD8+ T cells from PBMCs. In DNA form, the CDR3 reads TGTGCCAGCAGTGCCGGGACAGGGAGAGAAAAACTGTTTTTT. This codes for CASSAGTGREKLFF.